This T cell receptor (beta chain) was obtained from a study of naive and memory T cell subsets. Amplification of ligated cDNA took four PCR rounds with SP2 and nested alpha and beta constant primers. Blood and skin TCR RNA was reverse transcribed with alpha and beta constant primers. TCRdb re-called the 5' RACE reads with MiXCR, one entry per CDR3 protein. This sample has 25,000 to 35,000 distinct CDR3 sequences; approximately 15% occur once, and the top ten carry 2.6%. Germline lookup yields CDR1 DFQATT and CDR2 SNEGSKA (reference sequence). This CDR3 contains 12 residues. V lost 6 bases and J lost 4, with 11 bases in between. This clonotype was detected ten times or more. An oligonucleotide containing a UMI was ligated to the 3' end of TCR cDNA. Whole-blood samples were less than 3 ml of peripheral blood from healthy adult volunteers. Reverse transcription used DNase-treated unsorted total RNA, aiming for about 1 to 1,100 ng.

The origin of this receptor is a female donor in good health. This chain joins TRBV20-1 and TRBJ2-3, with TRBD1 as a possible D gene (6 bases). The CDR3 DNA is TGCAGTGCCGGACAGAGGGCAGATACGCAGTATTTT. This sequence encodes CSAGQRADTQYF.